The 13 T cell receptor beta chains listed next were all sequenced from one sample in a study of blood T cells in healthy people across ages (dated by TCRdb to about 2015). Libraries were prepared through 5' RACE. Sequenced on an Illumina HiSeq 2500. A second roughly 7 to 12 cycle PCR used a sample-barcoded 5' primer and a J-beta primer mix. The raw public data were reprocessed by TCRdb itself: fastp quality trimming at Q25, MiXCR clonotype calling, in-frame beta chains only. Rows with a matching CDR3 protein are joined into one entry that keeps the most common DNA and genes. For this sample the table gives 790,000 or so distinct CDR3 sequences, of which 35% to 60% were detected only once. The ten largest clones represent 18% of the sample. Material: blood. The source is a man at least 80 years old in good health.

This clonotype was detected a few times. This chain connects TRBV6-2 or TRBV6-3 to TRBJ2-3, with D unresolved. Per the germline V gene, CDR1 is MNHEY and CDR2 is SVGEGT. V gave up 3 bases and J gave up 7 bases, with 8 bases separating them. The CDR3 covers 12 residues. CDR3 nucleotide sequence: TGTGCCAGCAGTTATGAGGCAAATACGCAGTATTTT. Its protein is CASSYEANTQYF.

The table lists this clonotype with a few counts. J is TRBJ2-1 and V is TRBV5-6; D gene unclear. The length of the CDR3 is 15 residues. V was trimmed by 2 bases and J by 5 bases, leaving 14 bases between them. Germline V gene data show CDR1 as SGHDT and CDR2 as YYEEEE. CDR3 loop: CASSFGLGGHNEQFF. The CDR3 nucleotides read TGTGCCAGCAGCTTTGGGCTGGGTGGGCACAATGAGCAGTTCTTC.

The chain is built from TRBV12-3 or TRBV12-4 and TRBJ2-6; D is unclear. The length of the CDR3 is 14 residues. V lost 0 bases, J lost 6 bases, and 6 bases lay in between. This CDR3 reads CASSLARQANVLTF. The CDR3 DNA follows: TGTGCCAGCAGTTTAGCGCGACAGGCCAACGTCCTGACTTTC.

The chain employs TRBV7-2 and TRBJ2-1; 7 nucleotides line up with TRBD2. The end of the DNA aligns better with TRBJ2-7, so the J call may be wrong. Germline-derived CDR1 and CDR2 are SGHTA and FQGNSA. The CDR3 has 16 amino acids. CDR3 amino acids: CASSLNGGSSYNEQYF. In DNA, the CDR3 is TGTGCCAGCAGCTTAAATGGCGGGAGCTCCTACAATGAGCAGTACTTC.

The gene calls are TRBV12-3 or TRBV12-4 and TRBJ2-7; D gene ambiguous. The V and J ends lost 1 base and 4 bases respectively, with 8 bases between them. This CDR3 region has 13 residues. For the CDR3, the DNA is TGTGCCAGCAGTTTAGGCAGGATGTACGAGCAGTACTTC. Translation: CASSLGRMYEQYF.

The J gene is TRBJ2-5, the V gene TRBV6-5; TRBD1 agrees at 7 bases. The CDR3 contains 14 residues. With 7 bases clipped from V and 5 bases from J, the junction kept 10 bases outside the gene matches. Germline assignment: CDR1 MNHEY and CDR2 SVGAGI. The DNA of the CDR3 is TGTGCCAGCACCCGATCAACAGGGGCGGAGACCCAGTACTTC. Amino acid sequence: CASTRSTGAETQYF.

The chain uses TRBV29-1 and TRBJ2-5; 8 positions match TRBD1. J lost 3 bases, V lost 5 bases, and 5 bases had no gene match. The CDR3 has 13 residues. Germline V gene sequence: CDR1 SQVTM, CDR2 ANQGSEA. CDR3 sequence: CSVIQGAKETQYF. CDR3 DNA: TGCAGCGTTATTCAGGGGGCTAAAGAGACCCAGTACTTC.

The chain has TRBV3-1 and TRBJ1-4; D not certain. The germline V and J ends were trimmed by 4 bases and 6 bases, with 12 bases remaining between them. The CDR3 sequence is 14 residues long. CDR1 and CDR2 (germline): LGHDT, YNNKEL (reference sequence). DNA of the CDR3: TGTGCCAGCAGCCTGCAAGGGTTGGATGAAAAACTGTTTTTT. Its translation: CASSLQGLDEKLFF.

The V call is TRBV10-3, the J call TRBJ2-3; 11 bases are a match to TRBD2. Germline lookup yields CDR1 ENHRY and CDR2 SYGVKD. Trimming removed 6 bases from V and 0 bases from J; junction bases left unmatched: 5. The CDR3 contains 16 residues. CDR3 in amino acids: CAIRETSGTSTDTQYF. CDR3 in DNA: TGTGCCATCAGGGAGACTAGCGGGACTAGCACAGATACGCAGTATTTT.

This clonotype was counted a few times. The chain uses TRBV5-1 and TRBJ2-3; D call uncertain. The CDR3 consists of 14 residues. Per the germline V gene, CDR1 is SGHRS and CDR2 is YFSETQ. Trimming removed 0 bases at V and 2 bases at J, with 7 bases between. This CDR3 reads CASSLDAVTDTQYF. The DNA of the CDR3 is TGCGCCAGCAGCTTGGACGCTGTCACAGATACGCAGTATTTT.

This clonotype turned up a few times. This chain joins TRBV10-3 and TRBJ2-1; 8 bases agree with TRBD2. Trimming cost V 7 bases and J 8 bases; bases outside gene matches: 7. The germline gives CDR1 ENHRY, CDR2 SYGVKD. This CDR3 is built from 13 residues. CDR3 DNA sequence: TGTGCCATCACCCTGGGACTAGAGGATGAGCAGTTCTTC. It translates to CAITLGLEDEQFF.

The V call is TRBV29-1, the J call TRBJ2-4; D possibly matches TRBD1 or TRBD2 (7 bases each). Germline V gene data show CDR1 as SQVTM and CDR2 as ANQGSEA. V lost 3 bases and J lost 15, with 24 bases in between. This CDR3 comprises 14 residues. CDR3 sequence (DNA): TGCAGCGTTGAGCAGGGGGTGGGACTAAACGAGCGGTACTTC. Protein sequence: CSVEQGVGLNERYF.

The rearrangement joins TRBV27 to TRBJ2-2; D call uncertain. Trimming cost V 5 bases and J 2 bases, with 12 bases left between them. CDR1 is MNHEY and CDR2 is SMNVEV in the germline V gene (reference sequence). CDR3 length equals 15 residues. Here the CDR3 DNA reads TGTGCCAGCAGTAGCCCGGGCCGTAACACCGGGGAGCTGTTTTTT. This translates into CASSSPGRNTGELFF.